These 30 T cell receptor beta chains originate from one sample sequenced in a study of T cells in Graves' hyperthyroidism and ophthalmopathy. RNA transcripts were the template for amplifying TCR beta CDR3 regions. Initially, a first-round RT-PCR of the TCR CDR3 employed the HTBI primer set. TCRdb called the multiplex PCR reads again in MiXCR, with one record for every CDR3 protein. The profile shows 400,000 to 450,000 distinct CDR3 sequences, around 15% of them singletons. Material: blood. Receptors originate from a man between 18 and 29 years old with Graves' ophthalmopathy.

This clonotype was seen ten or more times. The chain joins TRBV2 to TRBJ2-3; 8 bases align to TRBD1. Germline trimming cut 2 bases from V and 4 bases from J; bases unmatched to any gene: 8. This CDR3 is 16 amino acids long. Germline V gene lookup returns CDR1 SNHLY and CDR2 FYNNEI. CDR3 in amino acids: CASSEPGTGESDTQYF. The CDR3 region has the DNA TGTGCCAGCAGTGAACCCGGGACAGGAGAGTCAGATACGCAGTATTTT. Full variable domain (outside the CDR3, taken from reference TRBV2 and TRBJ2-3): EPEVTQTPSHQVTQMGQEVILRCVPISNHLYFYWYRQILGQKVEFLVSFYNNEISEKSEIFDDQFSVERPDGSNFTLKIRSTKLEDSAMYFCASSEPGTGESDTQYFGPGTRLTVL.

The rearrangement uses TRBV12-3 or TRBV12-4 and TRBJ2-7, with 10 bases aligning to TRBD2. The CDR3 is made up of 14 amino acids. Trimming cost V 5 bases and J 7 bases; bases outside gene matches: 8. The CDR3 here is CASSASAGGREQYF. Here the CDR3 DNA reads TGTGCCAGCAGTGCATCAGCGGGAGGGCGGGAGCAGTACTTC.

This clonotype was found a few times. The CDR3 DNA reads TGCGCCAGCAGCTTGCCCGCCGGGACAGCAGTCGGGACCCAGTACTTC. Translation: CASSLPAGTAVGTQYF. V is TRBV5-1 and J is TRBJ2-5; 7 nucleotides agree with TRBD1. Germline CDR1 and CDR2: SGHRS and YFSETQ. The CDR3 sequence is 16 residues long. The trim removed 1 base at V and 7 bases at J, leaving 13 bases unmatched. The variable domain in full, with the rest retrieved from reference TRBV5-1 and TRBJ2-5, is KAGVTQTPRYLIKTRGQQVTLSCSPISGHRSVSWYQQTPGQGLQFLFEYFSETQRNKGNFPGRFSGRQFSNSRSEMNVSTLELGDSALYLCASSLPAGTAVGTQYFGPGTRLLVL.

This clonotype was detected a few times. This rearrangement joins TRBV25-1 to TRBJ2-7; D is possibly TRBD1 (6 bases). Germline V gene lookup returns CDR1 MGHDK and CDR2 SYGVNS. Trimming pared 6 bases from V and 3 bases from J, leaving 12 bases between. The CDR3 length is 13 residues. In DNA form, the CDR3 reads TGTGCCAGCAGGAGGGGGACATACTACGAGCAGTACTTC. Translated: CASRRGTYYEQYF.

Ten or more counts support this clonotype. The J gene is TRBJ1-2, the V gene TRBV30, with TRBD1 matching 8 bases. Germline trimming cut 2 bases from V and 5 bases from J; bases unmatched to any gene: 4. The V gene's germline CDR1 is GTSNPN and CDR2 SVGIG (reference sequence). This CDR3 region has 13 residues. Here the CDR3 DNA reads TGTGCCTGGAGTCACGACAGGGGATATGGCTACACCTTC. Protein sequence: CAWSHDRGYGYTF.

The chain employs TRBV18 and TRBJ2-1; TRBD2 matches 14 bases. V was clipped by 5 bases and J by 8 bases; unmatched bases: 17. This CDR3 comprises 19 residues. The germline gives CDR1 KGHSH, CDR2 LQKENI. The CDR3 sequence: CASSSTGTSGSIYMYEQFF. In nucleotides, the CDR3 is TGTGCCAGCTCAAGTACCGGGACTAGCGGGAGTATATACATGTATGAGCAGTTCTTC. Looking up the rest from reference TRBV18 and TRBJ2-1 gives the full variable domain: NAGVMQNPRHLVRRRGQEARLRCSPMKGHSHVYWYRQLPEEGLKFMVYLQKENIIDESGMPKERFSAEFPKEGPSILRIQQVVRGDSAAYFCASSSTGTSGSIYMYEQFFGPGTRLTVL.

The chain is built from TRBV6-1 and TRBJ2-2, with D perhaps TRBD2 (5 bases). Germline V gene lookup returns CDR1 MNHNS and CDR2 SASEGT. There are 16 residues in the CDR3. With 6 bases removed from V and 6 bases from J, the gap between germline ends came to 20 bases. CDR3 nucleotide sequence: TGTGCCAGCAGCCTATACGAGGGAATCTTTCCCGGGGAGCTGTTTTTT. Translation: CASSLYEGIFPGELFF.

This clonotype has at least ten counts. The junction departs from the called germline gene at one end, perhaps through a read error. The chain combines TRBV4-2 with TRBJ2-7, with TRBD1 identical over 9 bases. The CDR3 totals 14 residues. The germline CDR1 and CDR2 sequences are LGHNA and YNFKEQ. In nucleotides, the CDR3 is TGCGCCAGCAGCCAAGTAGGACAGGGGTACGAGCAGTACTTC. Protein product: CASSQVGQGYEQYF.

This clonotype has just a few counts. The genes are TRBV19 and TRBJ2-1, with D perhaps given as TRBD1 or TRBD2 (6 bases each). The CDR3 runs to 16 residues. In germline, CDR1 is LNHDA, CDR2 SQIVND (reference sequence). Trimming shortened V by 9 bases and J by 0 bases, and 18 bases separated the two germline ends. In nucleotides, the CDR3 is TGTGCCAGCCGGTCTAGGGGGGAAGGCTCCTACAATGAGCAGTTCTTC. This translates into CASRSRGEGSYNEQFF.

This clonotype was counted only a few times. CDR3 residues: CASSLFVGNKVEQFF. The DNA for the CDR3 is TGTGCCAGCAGCCTTTTTGTGGGAAACAAGGTTGAGCAGTTCTTC. The chain links TRBV3-1 to TRBJ2-1, with D unresolved. The V end lost 4 bases, the J end lost 9 bases, and 19 bases lay between the germline ends. Per the germline V gene, CDR1 is LGHDT and CDR2 is YNNKEL (reference sequence). CDR3 length: 15 residues.

This clonotype was picked up many times. The chain is built from TRBV6-2 or TRBV6-3 and TRBJ2-7, with D possibly matching TRBD1 (6 bases). Germline V gives CDR1 MNHEY, CDR2 SVGEGT. CDR3 size: 14 residues. The V end lost 6 bases, the J end lost 5 bases, and 17 bases lay between the germline ends. CDR3 DNA sequence: TGTGCCAGCAGAACTCAGGGGATCAATCACGAGCAGTACTTC. Its translation is CASRTQGINHEQYF.

This clonotype occurred many times. The chain uses TRBV4-1 and TRBJ1-1; 7 nucleotides agree with TRBD1. The ends lost 4 bases at V and 0 bases at J; junction bases unmatched: 5. In germline, CDR1 is MGHRA, CDR2 YSYEKL. This CDR3 comprises 15 residues. The CDR3 reads CASSRLTGMNTEAFF. DNA for the CDR3: TGCGCCAGCAGCCGGCTGACAGGGATGAACACTGAAGCTTTCTTT.

The table lists this clonotype with many counts. This sequence joins TRBV7-2 and TRBJ1-5; no reliable D call. Germline values: CDR1 SGHTA, CDR2 FQGNSA. The CDR3 runs to 13 residues. V was clipped by 8 bases and J by 0 bases, with 8 bases between them. The CDR3 DNA follows: TGTGCCAGCGCGTGGTCTAGCAATCAGCCCCAGCATTTT. Translating it yields CASAWSSNQPQHF.

There are many counts of this clonotype. The chain uses TRBV20-1 and TRBJ2-1; a possible D gene is TRBD2 (5 bases). The CDR3 consists of 12 residues. V lost 5 bases and J 2 bases, leaving 7 bases between the germline ends. Germline CDR1 and CDR2: DFQATT and SNEGSKA (reference sequence). The CDR3, as DNA: TGCAGTGCTTGGGGAGCCTACAATGAGCAGTTCTTC. Amino acids: CSAWGAYNEQFF.

The sample holds many counts of this clonotype. This chain links TRBV7-8 with TRBJ2-5, with 11 positions matching TRBD2. CDR1 and CDR2 (germline): SGHVS, FQNEAQ. J lost 3 bases, V lost 5 bases, and 2 bases had no gene match. The CDR3 covers 14 residues. CDR3 sequence: CASSTLAGEETQYF. Here the CDR3 DNA reads TGTGCCAGCAGCACACTAGCGGGGGAAGAGACCCAGTACTTC.

This clonotype has at least ten counts. The chain employs TRBV29-1 and TRBJ1-1; D may be TRBD1 (6 bases). This CDR3 is built from 13 residues. With 5 bases removed from V and 3 bases from J, the gap between germline ends came to 13 bases. Germline CDR1 SQVTM, CDR2 ANQGSEA. CDR3 in amino acids: CSVRQASDTEAFF. DNA of the CDR3: TGCAGCGTTCGACAGGCCAGTGACACTGAAGCTTTCTTT.

The sample holds a few counts of this clonotype. V usage is TRBV6-1 and J usage is TRBJ1-2, with D possibly TRBD1 on 5 matching bases. In germline, CDR1 is MNHNS, CDR2 SASEGT. Trimming removed 3 bases from V and 8 bases from J, with 10 bases in between. The CDR3 is 12 residues long. The CDR3 region is CASSERGRGYTF. As DNA, the CDR3 is TGTGCCAGCAGTGAGAGGGGTCGGGGCTACACCTTC.

Remarks on this clonotype: A much larger clone differs by one base, so this may be a read error. The chain recombines TRBV13 with TRBJ2-7, with 9 bases matching TRBD2. The CDR3 sequence is 16 residues long. Trimming at V came to 2 bases and at J to 2 bases, leaving 7 bases not matched to a gene. Germline V gene sequence: CDR1 PRHDT, CDR2 FYEKMQ (reference sequence). DNA for the CDR3: TGTGCCAGCAGCTTATTGGCTAGCGGGATGGCCTACGAGCAGTACTTC. This sequence encodes CASSLLASGMAYEQYF.

This clonotype occurred a few times. The chain employs TRBV7-9 and TRBJ1-1; the D is unclear. CDR3 size: 14 residues. V lost 1 base to trimming and J lost 5 bases, with 11 bases between them. Germline CDR1 reads SEHNR; CDR2 reads FQNEAQ (reference sequence). Here the CDR3 reads CASSLEGEVTEAFF. CDR3 bases: TGTGCCAGCAGCTTAGAGGGTGAGGTAACTGAAGCTTTCTTT.

This clonotype occurred many times. The chain has TRBV20-1 and TRBJ2-7, with 13 bases aligning to TRBD2. Germline assignment: CDR1 DFQATT and CDR2 SNEGSKA (reference sequence). With 6 bases clipped from V and 4 bases from J, the junction kept 6 bases outside the gene matches. This CDR3 is 14 amino acids long. The CDR3, as DNA: TGCAGTGCACACACTAGCGGGAGGGGGTACGAGCAGTACTTC. Translation: CSAHTSGRGYEQYF.

This clonotype appeared many times. The chain combines TRBV7-2 with TRBJ1-1; no reliable D call. Trimming pared 1 base from V and 3 bases from J, leaving 9 bases between. The CDR3 extends over 14 amino acids. CDR1 and CDR2 from the germline V gene are SGHTA and FQGNSA. The CDR3 spells CASSLDPGYTEAFF. CDR3 DNA sequence: TGTGCCAGCAGCTTAGATCCGGGGTACACTGAAGCTTTCTTT. Full variable domain (remainder filled in from reference TRBV7-2 and TRBJ1-1): GAGVSQSPSNKVTEKGKDVELRCDPISGHTALYWYRQSLGQGLEFLIYFQGNSAPDKSGLPSDRFSAERTGGSVSTLTIQRTQQEDSAVYLCASSLDPGYTEAFFGQGTRLTVV.

This chain joins TRBV30 and TRBJ1-2; no clear D gene. CDR1 and CDR2 from the germline V gene are GTSNPN and SVGIG (reference sequence). V was pared by 0 bases and J by 6 bases, with 11 bases between. The CDR3 contains 13 residues. The CDR3 nucleotides read TGTGCCTGGAGTGTACGGGCACGTAATGGCTACACCTTC. Encoded protein: CAWSVRARNGYTF.

This clonotype showed up just a few times. One junction end does not reproduce the germline sequence, and a read error may be involved. This rearrangement joins TRBV18 to TRBJ2-1; 7 nucleotides line up with TRBD2. The CDR3 totals 15 residues. Germline V gene lookup returns CDR1 KGHSH and CDR2 LQKENI. In nucleotides, the CDR3 is TGTGCCAGCTCACTACGGGGAGGGCCTAATAATGATCAGTTCTTC. Protein sequence: CASSLRGGPNNDQFF.

The J gene is TRBJ2-2, the V gene TRBV15; possibly TRBD1 for D (5 bases). Trimming left V 1 base short and J 5 bases short, with 8 bases between. The CDR3 extends over 14 amino acids. Per germline, CDR1 LNHNV and CDR2 YYDKDF (reference sequence). As DNA, the CDR3 is TGTGCCACCAGCAGAGTACAGGAGACCGGGGAGCTGTTTTTT. Protein: CATSRVQETGELFF.

This clonotype was seen more than once but under ten times. The CDR3 DNA is TGTGCCAGCAGCGTAGATTCCAGCGTAAATCAGCCCCAGCATTTT. It translates to CASSVDSSVNQPQHF. J is TRBJ1-5 and V is TRBV9, with D uncertain. Trimming removed 0 bases at V and 4 bases at J, with 11 bases between. The CDR3 is made up of 15 amino acids. Germline V gene lookup returns CDR1 SGDLS and CDR2 YYNGEE.

The table lists this clonotype with a few counts. The CDR3 sequence: CASSPRGGGAYNEQFF. CDR3 coding DNA: TGTGCCAGCAGCCCGAGAGGTGGGGGAGCTTACAATGAGCAGTTCTTC. The rearrangement uses TRBV4-2 and TRBJ2-1, with D perhaps assigned TRBD1 or TRBD2 (5 bases each). This CDR3 contains 16 residues. Germline V gene lookup returns CDR1 LGHNA and CDR2 YNFKEQ. V was shortened by 4 bases and J by 4 bases, with 17 bases between the two germline ends.

This clonotype appeared many times. This sequence joins TRBV7-8 and TRBJ1-2; 9 nucleotides agree with TRBD1. Germline V lookup: CDR1 SGHVS, CDR2 FQNEAQ. The CDR3 length is 13 residues. The J segment lost 7 bases and the V segment lost 8 bases, leaving 8 bases of the junction unmatched. The CDR3 loop reads CASAGDREFGYTF. CDR3 coding DNA: TGTGCCAGCGCGGGGGACAGGGAATTTGGCTACACCTTC.

This clonotype showed up many times. The chain has TRBV12-3 or TRBV12-4 and TRBJ2-5; 7 positions match TRBD1. The V and J ends lost 7 bases and 5 bases, in that order; junction bases with no gene match: 13. CDR3 size: 15 residues. This CDR3 is CASTQGGRGSETQYF. The CDR3, as DNA: TGTGCCAGCACTCAAGGAGGCAGGGGGTCTGAGACCCAGTACTTC.

V usage is TRBV15 and J usage is TRBJ2-2; TRBD1 aligns across 8 bases. This CDR3 region has 16 residues. Trimming cost V 2 bases and J 7 bases; bases outside gene matches: 9. Germline assignment: CDR1 LNHNV and CDR2 YYDKDF (reference sequence). CDR3 loop: CATSRRHGQGVGELFF. The CDR3 DNA reads TGTGCCACCAGCAGAAGACACGGACAGGGCGTCGGGGAGCTGTTTTTT.

The chain links TRBV19 to TRBJ1-1; 8 bases are shared with TRBD1. Germline V gene sequence: CDR1 LNHDA, CDR2 SQIVND (reference sequence). V gave up 5 bases and J gave up 7 bases; unmatched junction bases: 9. The CDR3 runs to 14 residues. The DNA of the CDR3 is TGTGCCAGTAGTTTCACAGGGGGTACTGGTGAAGCTTTCTTT. This sequence encodes CASSFTGGTGEAFF.